Shown below are 6 T cell receptor beta chains from a single sample sequenced in a study of blood T cell repertoires in COVID-19. Produced via immunoSEQ multiplex PCR; TCRdb's table is partial and in-frame only. The table records 25,000 to 30,000 clones, 88% of them present only once. The specimen was peripheral blood. Receptors originate from a human donor in a cohort sampled during active COVID-19.

This chain connects TRBV5-4 to TRBJ2-7; TRBD2 matches 7 bases. The CDR3 extends over 13 amino acids. Looked up from germline, CDR1 is SGHNT and CDR2 is YYREEE (reference sequence). J gave up 7 bases and V 6 bases, and 10 bases lay outside the gene matches. The CDR3 DNA reads as TGTGCCAGCACACTGGGAGGGACGGGTGAGCAGTACTTC. Translated: CASTLGGTGEQYF. Looking up the rest from reference TRBV5-4 and TRBJ2-7 gives the full variable domain: ETGVTQSPTHLIKTRGQQVTLRCSSQSGHNTVSWYQQALGQGPQFIFQYYREEENGRGNFPPRFSGLQFPNYSSELNVNALELDDSALYLCASTLGGTGEQYFGPGTRLTVT.

The rearrangement joins TRBV7-9 to TRBJ1-2; 7 bases align to TRBD1. There are 14 residues in the CDR3. CDR1 is SEHNR and CDR2 is FQNEAQ in the germline V gene (reference sequence). After removal of 4 bases from V and 4 bases from J, the junction contained 6 bases not matched to a gene. CDR3 nucleotide sequence: TGTGCCAGCAGCTCCGGGACAGTCGGCTATGGCTACACCTTC. This gives the protein CASSSGTVGYGYTF.

The J gene is TRBJ1-2, the V gene TRBV15; perhaps TRBD1 as D (5 bases). CDR1 is LNHNV and CDR2 is YYDKDF in the germline V gene (reference sequence). This CDR3 contains 17 residues. Trimming pared 9 bases from V and 4 bases from J, leaving 27 bases between. CDR3 nucleotides: TGTGCCACTCGCAGAGAGGTAGGGGACTCTCCTTCCTATGGCTACACCTTC. It is translated as CATRREVGDSPSYGYTF.

In this sample, this clone turned up once. The junction departs from germline at one end; a sequencing error may be responsible. Additional DNA sequences in this sample encode the identical CDR3. The chain carries TRBV2 and TRBJ1-5, with TRBD1 identical over 8 bases. The V gene's germline CDR1 is SNHLY and CDR2 FYNNEI. The CDR3 loop spans 14 amino acids. Here the CDR3 reads CASSPGGSYQPQHF. For the CDR3, the DNA is TGTGCCAGCAGCCCAGGGGGCAGTTATCAACCCCAGCATTTT.

J is TRBJ1-1 and V is TRBV30; D is uncertain. The CDR3 has 11 residues. Germline V gives CDR1 GTSNPN, CDR2 SVGIG (reference sequence). V was pared by 4 bases and J by 7 bases, with 10 bases between. DNA of the CDR3: TGTGCCTGGACCCTGGCGGGTGAAGCTTTCTTT. It is translated as CAWTLAGEAFF. The variable domain in full, with the rest retrieved from reference TRBV30 and TRBJ1-1, is SQTIHQWPATLVQPVGSPLSLECTVEGTSNPNLYWYRQAAGRGLQLLFYSVGIGQISSEVPQNLSASRPQDRQFILSSKKLLLSDSGFYLCAWTLAGEAFFGQGTRLTVV.

The chain carries TRBV28 and TRBJ1-1; the match to TRBD1 covers 10 bases. CDR3 length: 15 amino acids. In germline, CDR1 is MDHEN, CDR2 SYDVKM. Trimming removed 4 bases from V and 4 bases from J; junction bases left unmatched: 6. The CDR3 region has the DNA TGTGCCAGCAGTTCGATCCGGGACAGGGGCACTGAAGCTTTCTTT. Translated, it gives CASSSIRDRGTEAFF.